The 12 T cell receptor beta chains listed next were all sequenced from one sample in a study of regulatory T cells in long-lasting Graves disease. Noted time point: persistent/refractory GD, antithyroid drugs over 5 years with positive TRAb. Generation of the TCR library employed RNA extracted from PBMCs. Arm-PCR with iRepertoire HTBI primers amplified the CDR3 regions for these TCR beta libraries. TCRdb re-derived calls from the multiplex PCR reads in MiXCR, one entry per CDR3 protein. The sample lists 400,000 to 500,000 distinct CDR3 sequences, approximately 21% occurring once. The material sequenced was peripheral blood mononuclear cells (PBMCs), taken when the disease was refractory, from a patient treated with antithyroid drugs. The receptors derive from a female donor with Graves disease.

This chain uses TRBV28 with TRBJ2-2, with 14 bases lining up with TRBD2. Germline lookup yields CDR1 MDHEN and CDR2 SYDVKM. The CDR3 length is 17 residues. With V trimmed by 6 bases and J by 3 bases, 6 bases remained unmatched. CDR3 DNA: TGTGCCAGCAGAGGGACTAGCGGGGGTTGGTACACCGGGGAGCTGTTTTTT. The encoded protein is CASRGTSGGWYTGELFF.

J is TRBJ2-5 and V is TRBV7-9, with D perhaps assigned TRBD1 or TRBD2 (5 bases each). This CDR3 has 17 residues. Germline assignment: CDR1 SEHNR and CDR2 FQNEAQ (reference sequence). Between the trimmed V and J ends, which lost 5 bases and 2 bases, there was a span of 21 bases. CDR3 sequence reads: CASSRAPPGARQETQYF. DNA of the CDR3: TGTGCCAGCAGCCGGGCCCCCCCCGGGGCAAGACAAGAGACCCAGTACTTC.

This clonotype occurred once. The V call is TRBV19, the J call TRBJ1-6; 7 nucleotides align to TRBD1. Germline V gene sequence: CDR1 LNHDA, CDR2 SQIVND (reference sequence). This CDR3 has 15 residues. After removal of 10 bases from V and 7 bases from J, the junction contained 13 bases not matched to a gene. CDR3 DNA sequence: TGTGCCACTTCAGCCCTCCGACAGGGAAATTCACCCCTCCACTTT. It is translated as CATSALRQGNSPLHF.

This clonotype was seen only a few times. The CDR3 DNA reads TGTGCCAGCAGTTTCTCGGCTGAAGCTTTCTTT. Its protein is CASSFSAEAFF. The rearrangement links TRBV12-3 or TRBV12-4 to TRBJ1-1; D is unresolved. Trimming removed 3 bases at V and 6 bases at J, with 5 bases between. The CDR3 covers 11 residues.

V usage is TRBV29-1 and J usage is TRBJ1-1; D unresolved. Deletions cut 6 bases from V and 1 base from J, with 15 bases between. This CDR3 region has 14 residues. Germline CDR1 and CDR2: SQVTM and ANQGSEA. The CDR3 region is CSVGLQSSNTEAFF. The CDR3 DNA follows: TGCAGCGTCGGGCTACAGTCCTCGAACACTGAAGCTTTCTTT.

The rearrangement joins TRBV20-1 to TRBJ2-7; the D is unclear. CDR3 length: 14 residues. The V gene lost 0 bases and the J gene lost 2 bases, with 11 bases spanning the gap. The V gene's germline CDR1 is DFQATT and CDR2 SNEGSKA (reference sequence). CDR3 sequence reads: CSARDLVLPYEQYF. The CDR3 DNA reads as TGCAGTGCTAGAGATCTTGTACTGCCCTACGAGCAGTACTTC.

The genes are TRBV7-9 and TRBJ2-7, with a weak D call TRBD1 (5 bases). Germline V CDR1 and CDR2: SEHNR, FQNEAQ (reference sequence). The CDR3 totals 15 residues. Trimming took off 5 bases at V and 0 bases at J, with 14 bases between the two ends. The CDR3 protein is CASSLPNRPSYEQYF. CDR3 DNA sequence: TGTGCCAGCAGCCTCCCGAACAGGCCCTCCTACGAGCAGTACTTC.

V usage is TRBV29-1 and J usage is TRBJ2-3; D might be TRBD2 (5 bases). CDR3 length equals 14 residues. The germline V and J ends were trimmed by 3 bases and 5 bases, with 15 bases remaining between them. Germline assignment: CDR1 SQVTM and CDR2 ANQGSEA. CDR3 nucleotides: TGCAGCGTTGAGCGGGTTACCTCGGGAGATACGCAGTATTTT. The encoded protein is CSVERVTSGDTQYF.

In the case of this clonotype: A junction boundary mismatches the germline segment, possibly from a read error. The genes are TRBV24-1 and TRBJ2-4; 7 nucleotides agree with TRBD2. Germline V gene data show CDR1 as KGHDR and CDR2 as SFDVKD. The CDR3 is 11 amino acids. The CDR3 nucleotides read TGTGCCACCAGTGATTTGTGCGGGAGTGCCTTC. Translating it yields CATSDLCGSAF.

This clonotype appeared a few times. V is TRBV5-5 and J is TRBJ1-5, with 7 nucleotides matching TRBD1. Germline loops: CDR1 SGHKS, CDR2 YYEKEE (reference sequence). V dropped 7 bases and J dropped 3; count of bases not matched to a gene: 4. The CDR3 contains 13 residues. The DNA of the CDR3 is TGTGCCAGCCACAGGGGTCCCAATCAGCCCCAGCATTTT. Amino acids: CASHRGPNQPQHF.

This clonotype was counted ten times or more. This chain joins TRBV28 and TRBJ2-7; 12 bases agree with TRBD2. J was trimmed by 5 bases and V by 4 bases; bases with no gene match: 6. The CDR3 contains 15 residues. Germline-derived CDR1 and CDR2 are MDHEN and SYDVKM. The CDR3 DNA is TGTGCCAGCAGTTCCCTAGCGGGAGGGCCCGACGAGCAGTACTTC. Its translation is CASSSLAGGPDEQYF.

This clonotype was seen a handful of times. This chain joins TRBV13 and TRBJ2-6; D ambiguous. The germline gives CDR1 PRHDT, CDR2 FYEKMQ (reference sequence). V was cut by 1 base and J by 1 base, with 14 bases left in between. This CDR3 spans 18 amino acids. CDR3 nucleotides: TGTGCCAGCAGCTTAGCCTTGAGTAGGGCTTCTGGGGCCAACGTCCTGACTTTC. Translating gives CASSLALSRASGANVLTF. Combining the CDR3 with reference TRBV13 and TRBJ2-6 gives the whole variable domain AAGVIQSPRHLIKEKRETATLKCYPIPRHDTVYWYQQGPGQDPQFLISFYEKMQSDKGSIPDRFSAQQFSDYHSELNMSSLELGDSALYFCASSLALSRASGANVLTFGAGSRLTVL.